This T cell receptor (beta chain) came from a study of shared clonotypes between healthy human individuals. The repertoire was sequenced with immunoSEQ multiplex PCR; TCRdb's copy has only in-frame clones and lacks some. Altogether some 2,400,000 clones are present, under 97% being singletons, with the ten largest covering roughly 0.13%. V lost 6 bases and J lost 4, with 10 bases in between. The CDR3 length is 14 residues. Germline V gene sequence: CDR1 MNHEY, CDR2 SMNVEV (reference sequence). Remarks on this clone: This CDR3 is also generated by other DNA sequences in the sample.

The sequencing sample was made of naive CD4+ T cells sorted from blood. The sample's subset: CD45RA+ positively selected. The chain couples TRBV27 to TRBJ1-6; tentatively, D is TRBD1 (5 bases). This TCR derives from a man younger than 35 in good health. CDR3 region: CASRLDSYNSPLHF. The DNA of the CDR3 is TGTGCCAGCAGGTTAGACAGTTATAATTCACCCCTCCACTTT.